The 11 T cell receptor beta chains listed next were all sequenced from one sample in a study of cytomegalovirus exposure and HLA in healthy donors (dated 2017 in TCRdb). The method was the immunoSEQ multiplex PCR assay. For the multiplex PCR, a mixture combining 60 forward primers for TCR Vbeta segments and 13 reverse primers for TCR Jbeta segments was used. In its TCRdb copy, this immuneACCESS table keeps in-frame sequences only and misses some clones. Where compared with another copy, unresolved V genes explain less than half of these, and the others have no known cause. This sample gives hundreds of thousands of clones in total; around 76% of them show up just once. The ten largest make up 4.5% to 7% of the sample. Sequencing was performed on PBMCs. The receptors here all came from a man aged 35 to 55 in good health and CMV-seropositive.

This clone was observed a single time. Here the CDR3 reads CASSYSTGRETEAFF. CDR3 coding DNA: TGTGCCAGCAGTTACTCTACAGGCCGAGAAACTGAAGCTTTCTTT. This chain links TRBV6-5 with TRBJ1-1, with a weak D call TRBD1 (5 bases). Germline lookup yields CDR1 MNHEY and CDR2 SVGAGI. V was shortened by 0 bases and J by 5 bases, with 13 bases between the two germline ends. The CDR3 length is 15 residues.

The rearrangement uses TRBV15 and TRBJ2-5; no definite D call. V lost 0 bases to trimming and J lost 2 bases, with 4 bases between them. This CDR3 spans 13 amino acids. Germline CDR1 reads LNHNV; CDR2 reads YYDKDF (reference sequence). CDR3 DNA: TGTGCCACCAGCAGAGACCTTCAAGAGACCCAGTACTTC. Its protein product is CATSRDLQETQYF. The full variable domain, in which reference TRBV15 and TRBJ2-5 provide the parts outside the CDR3, is DAMVIQNPRYQVTQFGKPVTLSCSQTLNHNVMYWYQQKSSQAPKLLFHYYDKDFNNEADTPDNFQSRRPNTSFCFLDIRSPGLGDTAMYLCATSRDLQETQYFGPGTRLLVL.

The chain joins TRBV18 to TRBJ2-5; D may be TRBD2 (5 bases). This CDR3 has 12 residues. Germline values: CDR1 KGHSH, CDR2 LQKENI. Trimming took 5 bases from V and 5 from J, leaving 9 bases between them. The CDR3 loop reads CASSEGAETQYF. The DNA for the CDR3 is TGTGCCAGCTCAGAGGGCGCGGAGACCCAGTACTTC.

The chain couples TRBV7-2 to TRBJ2-2, with no clear D. CDR1 SGHTA and CDR2 FQGNSA come from the germline V gene. This CDR3 is built from 15 residues. V gave up 1 base and J gave up 0 bases, with 6 bases separating them. The CDR3 sequence: CASSLVRANTGELFF. The CDR3 DNA follows: TGTGCCAGCAGCTTAGTTAGAGCGAACACCGGGGAGCTGTTTTTT.

In the case of this clone: The junction shows a germline mismatch at one end, possibly a read error. The chain uses TRBV19 and TRBJ2-7; 14 nucleotides align to TRBD2. Germline V gene lookup returns CDR1 LNHDA and CDR2 SQIVND (reference sequence). This CDR3 region has 15 residues. CDR3 protein: CAGSIGTSGSYEQYF. For the CDR3, the DNA is TGTGCCGGTAGTATCGGGACTAGCGGGAGTTACGAGCAGTACTTC.

This chain connects TRBV7-2 to TRBJ2-2; the D gene is possibly TRBD1 (8 bases). V was cut by 1 base and J by 9 bases, with 18 bases left in between. Looked up from germline, CDR1 is SGHTA and CDR2 is FQGNSA. This CDR3 comprises 16 residues. CDR3 nucleotide sequence: TGTGCCAGCAGCTTAGACCCAGGGGGCGGGGGAAGGGAGCTGTTTTTT. Protein: CASSLDPGGGGRELFF.

J is TRBJ2-7 and V is TRBV6-1; 7 nucleotides match TRBD1. Trimming took 7 bases from V and 0 from J; bases not matched to a gene: 9. CDR1 is MNHNS and CDR2 is SASEGT in the germline V gene. This CDR3 is built from 15 residues. CDR3: CASTDRVSSSYEQYF. In nucleotides, the CDR3 is TGTGCCAGCACCGACAGGGTATCGAGCTCCTACGAGCAGTACTTC.

The J gene is TRBJ1-5, the V gene TRBV4-1, with 10 bases fitting TRBD1. Germline V gene lookup returns CDR1 MGHRA and CDR2 YSYEKL. The CDR3 spans 16 residues. V shed 5 bases and J 7 bases; nucleotides not matched to a gene: 11. The CDR3 DNA sequence: TGCGCCAGCAGCATTGGACAGGGGGTTGTTTTCCAGCCCCAGCATTTT. This sequence encodes CASSIGQGVVFQPQHF.

J is TRBJ2-5 and V is TRBV6-6; 12 nucleotides line up with TRBD2. The germline V gene has CDR1 MNHNY and CDR2 SVGAGI (reference sequence). Trimming at V came to 8 bases and at J to 3 bases, leaving 4 bases not matched to a gene. The CDR3 totals 14 residues. CDR3 region: CASGGLAGKETQYF. As DNA, the CDR3 is TGTGCCAGCGGCGGACTAGCGGGGAAAGAGACCCAGTACTTC.

The chain couples TRBV27 to TRBJ1-2; 10 bases match TRBD1. Per germline, CDR1 MNHEY and CDR2 SMNVEV (reference sequence). Trimming cost V 5 bases and J 8 bases; bases outside gene matches: 11. CDR3 length: 15 residues. CDR3 DNA: TGTGCCAGCAGTCCAAGACGACAGGGGGCGGACGGCTACACCTTC. Translation gives CASSPRRQGADGYTF.

The sample holds one count of this clone. The V and J genes are TRBV9 and TRBJ1-1; 8 nucleotides match TRBD1. CDR1 SGDLS and CDR2 YYNGEE come from the germline V gene. V was pared by 3 bases and J by 2 bases, with 3 bases of the junction left unmatched. The CDR3 has 14 amino acids. In DNA form, the CDR3 reads TGTGCCAGCAGCGCGACAGGGGATAACACTGAAGCTTTCTTT. Translation gives CASSATGDNTEAFF. Full variable domain (missing parts from reference TRBV9 and TRBJ1-1): DSGVTQTPKHLITATGQRVTLRCSPRSGDLSVYWYQQSLDQGLQFLIQYYNGEERAKGNILERFSAQQFPDLHSELNLSSLELGDSALYFCASSATGDNTEAFFGQGTRLTVV.